Sequencing of this T cell receptor beta chain was carried out in a study of blood T cell repertoires in COVID-19. Germline CDR1 is SGDLS and CDR2 is YYNGEE. This CDR3 is 15 amino acids long. V was cut by 4 bases and J by 2 bases, with 13 bases left in between. As handled by the study authors: Nucleated cell counts were estimated from reference gene primer amplification. Profiling relied on immunoSEQ multiplex PCR, and the TCRdb table lists in-frame clones only, not all of them. That table gives V, J and clone size, and the DNA gave D and trimming. The table shows hundreds of thousands of clones, with over 85% occurring only once.

This sequence joins TRBV9 and TRBJ1-3; D may be TRBD1 (5 bases). The TCR sequence derives from a woman between 25 and 40 years old with COVID-19, enrolled during active disease. The sample taken for sequencing was peripheral blood. The CDR3 loop reads CASSLNLGPGNTIYF. The CDR3 DNA reads as TGTGCCAGCAGCCTGAACCTGGGGCCTGGAAACACCATATATTTT.